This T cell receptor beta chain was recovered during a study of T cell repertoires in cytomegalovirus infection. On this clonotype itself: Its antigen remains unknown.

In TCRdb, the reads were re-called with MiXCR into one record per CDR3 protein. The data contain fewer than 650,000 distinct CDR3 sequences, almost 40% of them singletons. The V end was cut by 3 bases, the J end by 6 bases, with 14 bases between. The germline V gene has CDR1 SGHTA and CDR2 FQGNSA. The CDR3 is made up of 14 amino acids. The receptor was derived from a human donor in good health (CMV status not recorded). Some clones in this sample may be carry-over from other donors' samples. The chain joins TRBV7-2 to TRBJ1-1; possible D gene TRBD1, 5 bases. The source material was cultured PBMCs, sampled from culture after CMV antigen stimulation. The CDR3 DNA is TGTGCCAGCAGCTTCCTGCAGGGAGGGTCTGAAGCTTTCTTT. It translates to CASSFLQGGSEAFF.